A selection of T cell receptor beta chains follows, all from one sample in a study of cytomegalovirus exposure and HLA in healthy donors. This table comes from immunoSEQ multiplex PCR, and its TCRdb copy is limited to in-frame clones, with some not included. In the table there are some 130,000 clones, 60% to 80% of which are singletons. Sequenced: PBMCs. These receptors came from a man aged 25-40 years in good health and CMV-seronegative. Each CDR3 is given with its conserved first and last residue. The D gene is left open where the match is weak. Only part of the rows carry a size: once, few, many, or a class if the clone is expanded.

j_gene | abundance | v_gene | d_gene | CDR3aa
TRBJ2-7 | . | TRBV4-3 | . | CASSQGGSGTYEQYF
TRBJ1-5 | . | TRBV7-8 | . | CASSLSGEGQPQHF
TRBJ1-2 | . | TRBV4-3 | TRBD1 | CASSQGTGTINYGYTF
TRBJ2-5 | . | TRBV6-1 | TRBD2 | CASSDMRAGSFQETQYF
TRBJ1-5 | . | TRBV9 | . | CASSVGQVNQPQHF
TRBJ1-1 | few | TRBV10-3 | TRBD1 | CAISESDRKGDTEAFF
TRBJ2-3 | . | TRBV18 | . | CASSRQRSTDTQYF
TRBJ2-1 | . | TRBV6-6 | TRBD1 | CASSRQGGYNEQFF
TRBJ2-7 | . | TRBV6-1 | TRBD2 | CAGRTSGAYEQYF
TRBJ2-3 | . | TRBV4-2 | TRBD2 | CASSQPLAGAHGTQYF
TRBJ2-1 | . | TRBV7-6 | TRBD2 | CASSLAGAYNEQFF
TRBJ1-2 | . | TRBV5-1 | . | CASSQGTYGYTF
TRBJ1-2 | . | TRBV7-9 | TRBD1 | CASSPTGDNGYTF
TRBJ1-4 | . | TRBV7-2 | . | CASSFEGRGLFF
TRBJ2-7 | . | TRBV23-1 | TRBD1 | CASSSPRRRQGSYEQYF
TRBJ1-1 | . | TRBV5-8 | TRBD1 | CASSLVLQGGTEAFF
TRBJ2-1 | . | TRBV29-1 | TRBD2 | CSVDAGVSYNEQFF
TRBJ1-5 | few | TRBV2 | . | CASNRVGLSDSNQPQHF
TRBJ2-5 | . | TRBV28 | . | CASSLPRDGGETQYF
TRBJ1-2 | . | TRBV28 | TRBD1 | CASSYTGGEHYGYTF
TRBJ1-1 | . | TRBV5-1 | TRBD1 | CASSLDTGVMNTEAFF
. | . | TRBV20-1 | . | CSARDPVEQYF
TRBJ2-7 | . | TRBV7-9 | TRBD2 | CASSLSGGGVEQYF
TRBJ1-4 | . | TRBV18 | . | CASSGQEDEKLFF
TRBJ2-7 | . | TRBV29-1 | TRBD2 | CSARRGAGATYEQYF
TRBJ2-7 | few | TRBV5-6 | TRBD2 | CASSLLEREFHEQYF
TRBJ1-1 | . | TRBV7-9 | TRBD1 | CASSMGQINTEAFF
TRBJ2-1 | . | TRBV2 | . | CASRDSSDRFYNEQFF
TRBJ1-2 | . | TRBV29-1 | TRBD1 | CSAGQGRDYGYTF
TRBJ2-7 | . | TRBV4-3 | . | CASSQSSVGGIYEQYF
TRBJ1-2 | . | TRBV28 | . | CASRTDYGYTF
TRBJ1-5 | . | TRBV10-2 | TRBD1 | CASSLGQGGGQPQHF
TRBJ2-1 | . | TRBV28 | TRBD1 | CASSSGTGSYNEQFF
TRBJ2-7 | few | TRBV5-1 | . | CASSLGDLYSYEQYF
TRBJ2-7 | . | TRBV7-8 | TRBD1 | CASSFGTGTGYEQYF
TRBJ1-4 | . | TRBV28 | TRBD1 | CASSSGQFSSVEGFF
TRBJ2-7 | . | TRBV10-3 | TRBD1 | CAIRGTENYEQYF
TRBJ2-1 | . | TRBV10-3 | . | CAISDVRGTYNEQFF
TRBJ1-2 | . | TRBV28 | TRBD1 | CASNRGWAYGYTF
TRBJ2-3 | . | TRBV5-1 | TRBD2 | CASSLGGLATDTQYF
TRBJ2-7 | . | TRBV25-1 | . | CASSEDIYEQYF
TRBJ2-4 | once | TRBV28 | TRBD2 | CASSYFSGTSGRAIQNIQYF
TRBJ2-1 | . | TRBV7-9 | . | CASSRRESPYNEQFF
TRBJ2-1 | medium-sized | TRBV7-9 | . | CASSEETSSSYNEQFF
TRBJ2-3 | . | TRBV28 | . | CASRPRGASTDTQYF
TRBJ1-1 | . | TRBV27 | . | CASSSIRGLLNTEAFF
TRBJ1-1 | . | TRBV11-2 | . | CASSFSGIFSTEAFF
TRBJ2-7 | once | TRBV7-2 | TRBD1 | CASSPGTGFDEQYF
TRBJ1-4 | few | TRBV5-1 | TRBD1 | CASSSDRGREKLFF
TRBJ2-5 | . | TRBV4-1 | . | CASSQGAQQRRETQYF
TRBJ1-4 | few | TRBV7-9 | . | CASSLERVEKLFF
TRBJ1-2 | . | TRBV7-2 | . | CASSSSSQAGYTF
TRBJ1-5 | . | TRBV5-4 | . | CASSLGQMYLYLNQPQHF
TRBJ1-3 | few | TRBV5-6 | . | CASSLFAAGNTIYF
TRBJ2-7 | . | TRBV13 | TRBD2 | CASRATSGRAYEQYF
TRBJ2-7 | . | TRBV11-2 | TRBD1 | CASSLDAPTGEGYEQYF
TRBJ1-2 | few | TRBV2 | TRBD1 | CASSEDRVGYTF